This note documents a single TCR beta chain sequence. At one end, the junction sequence differs from germline, possibly due to a read error. Libraries were prepared by immunoSEQ multiplex PCR; TCRdb keeps only in-frame clonotypes and omits some of them. The sample has some 20,000 clones, around 86% seen once. This CDR3 spans 13 amino acids. Germline loops: CDR1 SGHNT, CDR2 YENEEA. This sample was taken from a study of blood T cell repertoires in COVID-19. The rearrangement links TRBV11-3 to TRBJ2-3; tentative D call: TRBD2 (5 bases). The sequenced material came from peripheral blood. The source of this sequence is a human donor in a cohort sampled during active COVID-19. Written as DNA, the CDR3 is TGTACCAGCAGCCCGGTGGCGGGAGATACGCAGTATTTT. It codes for CTSSPVAGDTQYF.